This entry is about one TCR beta chain. Its target is unknown. Trimming left V 6 bases short and J 5 bases short, with 7 bases between. Germline V CDR1 and CDR2: DFQATT, SNEGSKA (reference sequence). The CDR3 runs 10 residues. Assay: immunoSEQ multiplex PCR; the TCRdb copy retains only in-frame clones and omits some. The sample has about 24,000 clones, 75% to 85% seen once. These data originate in a study of T cells in narcolepsy. Study context: Enrolled donors included narcolepsy type 1 or type 2 patients and healthy controls. Study results and caveats: Comparing one patient's CSF and blood CD4+ clonotypes highlighted HCRT- and TRIB2-specific autoreactive clonotypes. Autoreactive clonotypes reportedly recurred in blood of same and different patients, not controls.

The TCR was taken from a human donor in good health. Sequencing input: memory (CD45RA-) CD4+ T cells from blood. The genes are TRBV20-1 and TRBJ2-5, with unresolved D. CDR3 nucleotides: TGCAGTGCGAATAGGGAGACCCAGTACTTC. Protein product: CSANRETQYF.